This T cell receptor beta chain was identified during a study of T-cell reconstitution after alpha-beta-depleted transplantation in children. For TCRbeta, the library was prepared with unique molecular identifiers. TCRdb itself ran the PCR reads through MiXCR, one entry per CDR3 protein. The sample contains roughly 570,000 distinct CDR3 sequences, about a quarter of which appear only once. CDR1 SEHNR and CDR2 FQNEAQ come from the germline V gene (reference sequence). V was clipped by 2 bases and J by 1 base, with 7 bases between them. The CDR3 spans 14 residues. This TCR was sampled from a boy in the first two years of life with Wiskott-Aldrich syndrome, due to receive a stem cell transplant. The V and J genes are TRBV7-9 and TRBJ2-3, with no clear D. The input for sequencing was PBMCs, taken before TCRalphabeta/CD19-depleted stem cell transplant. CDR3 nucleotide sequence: TGTGCCAGCAGCTTACAGATTGGCACAGATACGCAGTATTTT. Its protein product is CASSLQIGTDTQYF.